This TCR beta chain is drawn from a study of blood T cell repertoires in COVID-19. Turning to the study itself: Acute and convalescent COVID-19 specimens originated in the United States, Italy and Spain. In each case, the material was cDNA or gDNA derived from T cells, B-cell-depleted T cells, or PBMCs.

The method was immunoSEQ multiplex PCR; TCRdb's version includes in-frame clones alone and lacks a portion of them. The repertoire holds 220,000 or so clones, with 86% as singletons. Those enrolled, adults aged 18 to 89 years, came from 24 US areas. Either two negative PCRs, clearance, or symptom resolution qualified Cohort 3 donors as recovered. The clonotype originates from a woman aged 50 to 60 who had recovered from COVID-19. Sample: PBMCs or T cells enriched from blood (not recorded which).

The CDR3 bases are TGCAGCGCAAGGGGGACGGGGGGAAACACCATATATTTT. It codes for CSARGTGGNTIYF. The chain is built from TRBV29-1 and TRBJ1-3; D is possibly TRBD1 (6 bases). V was cut by 7 bases and J by 4 bases, with 14 bases left in between. The CDR3 spans 13 residues. CDR1 and CDR2 from the germline V gene are SQVTM and ANQGSEA.